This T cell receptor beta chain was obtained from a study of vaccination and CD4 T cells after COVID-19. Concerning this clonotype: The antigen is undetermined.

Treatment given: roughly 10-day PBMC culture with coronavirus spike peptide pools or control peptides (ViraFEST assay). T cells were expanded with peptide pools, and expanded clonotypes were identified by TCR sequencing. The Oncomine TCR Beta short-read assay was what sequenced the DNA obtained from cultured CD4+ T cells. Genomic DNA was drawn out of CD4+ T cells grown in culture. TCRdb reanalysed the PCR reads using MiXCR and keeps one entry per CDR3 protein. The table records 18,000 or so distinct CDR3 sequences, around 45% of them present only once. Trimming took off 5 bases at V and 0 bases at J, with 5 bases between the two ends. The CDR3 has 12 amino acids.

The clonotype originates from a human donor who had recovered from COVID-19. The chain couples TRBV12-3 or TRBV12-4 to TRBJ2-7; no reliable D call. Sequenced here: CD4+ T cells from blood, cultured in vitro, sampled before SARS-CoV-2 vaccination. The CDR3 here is CASSRRSYEQYF. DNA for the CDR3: TGTGCCAGCAGTCGTCGCTCCTACGAGCAGTACTTC.